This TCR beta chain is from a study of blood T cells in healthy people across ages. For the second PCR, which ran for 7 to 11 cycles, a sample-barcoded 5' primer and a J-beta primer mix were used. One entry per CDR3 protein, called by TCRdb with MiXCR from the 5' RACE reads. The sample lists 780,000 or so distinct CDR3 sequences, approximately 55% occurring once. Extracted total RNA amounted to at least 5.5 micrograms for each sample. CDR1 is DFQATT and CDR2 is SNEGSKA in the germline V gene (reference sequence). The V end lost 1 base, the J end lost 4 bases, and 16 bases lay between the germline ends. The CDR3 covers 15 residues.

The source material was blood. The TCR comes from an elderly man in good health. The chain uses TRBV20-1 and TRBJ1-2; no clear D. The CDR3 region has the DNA TGCAGTGCTAGAGTAAGCGACCTCGGGGTCTATGGCTACACCTTC. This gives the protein CSARVSDLGVYGYTF.